Presented here are 27 T cell receptor beta chains from one specimen sequenced in a study of blood T cell repertoires in COVID-19. TCRdb's copy holds only in-frame clones and misses some; the assay was immunoSEQ multiplex PCR. The table records around 300,000 clones, under 90% of them present only once. Source material: PBMCs or T cells enriched from blood (not recorded which). The receptors shown here come from a middle-aged woman who had recovered from COVID-19.

This chain links TRBV7-2 with TRBJ2-7, with 8 bases lining up with TRBD1. V trimming: 4 bases; J trimming: 2 bases; junction bases outside the gene matches: 4. Germline V gives CDR1 SGHTA, CDR2 FQGNSA. The CDR3 covers 14 residues. CDR3 sequence reads: CASSSGTGPYEQYF. The CDR3 DNA reads TGTGCCAGCAGCTCCGGGACAGGACCCTACGAGCAGTACTTC.

The chain is built from TRBV20-1 and TRBJ2-5; 12 positions match TRBD2. The germline gives CDR1 DFQATT, CDR2 SNEGSKA (reference sequence). CDR3 length: 16 residues. V trimming: 3 bases; J trimming: 5 bases; junction bases outside the gene matches: 10. The CDR3 DNA sequence: TGCAGTGCTAGTCTAGTTAGGACTAGCGGGAAGGAGACCCAGTACTTC. Its protein is CSASLVRTSGKETQYF.

The gene calls are TRBV3-1 (or the pseudogene TRBV3-2) and TRBJ2-1, with TRBD2 identical over 7 bases. There are 15 residues in the CDR3. V dropped 0 bases and J dropped 6; count of bases not matched to a gene: 5. Germline-derived CDR1 and CDR2 are LGHDT and YNNKEL (reference sequence). CDR3: CASSQDGRETNEQFF. The CDR3 DNA sequence: TGTGCCAGCAGCCAAGATGGGCGGGAGACCAATGAGCAGTTCTTC.

The rearrangement joins TRBV18 to TRBJ1-2, with 7 nucleotides matching TRBD1. CDR1 and CDR2 from the germline V gene are KGHSH and LQKENI. Trimming cost V 6 bases and J 4 bases; bases outside gene matches: 8. There are 14 residues in the CDR3. CDR3: CASSHGQDLYGYTF. The CDR3 nucleotides are TGTGCCAGCTCGCACGGACAGGATCTCTATGGCTACACCTTC.

This clone occurred once. The chain joins TRBV2 to TRBJ1-1; 10 positions match TRBD1. Germline CDR1 reads SNHLY; CDR2 reads FYNNEI. This CDR3 is built from 15 residues. V lost 5 bases to trimming and J lost 6 bases; unmatched junction nucleotides: 9. The CDR3 protein is CASSILGQGGSEAFF. DNA for the CDR3: TGTGCCAGCAGTATCTTAGGACAGGGGGGGTCTGAAGCTTTCTTT.

The CDR3 DNA sequence: TGTGCCAGCAGTGACCACAGGGGCCCCAATGAGCAGTTCTTC. It is translated as CASSDHRGPNEQFF. The chain links TRBV25-1 to TRBJ2-1; TRBD1 matches at 7 bases. Germline V gene lookup returns CDR1 MGHDK and CDR2 SYGVNS. This CDR3 is built from 14 residues. V shed 3 bases, J shed 6 bases, and the junction held 5 bases outside the gene matches.

V is TRBV5-8 and J is TRBJ1-2; possibly TRBD1 for D (5 bases). This CDR3 region has 13 residues. Germline CDR1 is SGHTS and CDR2 is YDEGEE. The V and J ends lost 4 bases and 5 bases respectively, with 12 bases between them. CDR3 nucleotides: TGTGCCAGCAGCCTACAGGCCGGGTATGGCTACACCTTC. This gives the protein CASSLQAGYGYTF.

The chain links TRBV11-2 to TRBJ1-1, with D tentatively TRBD1 (5 bases). This CDR3 has 14 amino acids. The germline V gene encodes CDR1 SGHAT and CDR2 FQNNGV. Between the trimmed V and J ends, which lost 5 bases and 0 bases, there was a span of 10 bases. CDR3 in DNA: TGTGCCAGCAGCGCCGGGGGGGTGAACACTGAAGCTTTCTTT. This translates into CASSAGGVNTEAFF.

The chain uses TRBV27 and TRBJ1-6; 7 bases line up with TRBD1. The J segment lost 7 bases and the V segment lost 7 bases, leaving 7 bases of the junction unmatched. This CDR3 is 14 amino acids long. Germline V gene sequence: CDR1 MNHEY, CDR2 SMNVEV (reference sequence). CDR3 in amino acids: CASTPGQLNSPLHF. In DNA, the CDR3 is TGTGCCAGCACTCCGGGACAGCTGAATTCACCCCTCCACTTT.

The chain uses TRBV10-3 and TRBJ2-7; 10 bases fit TRBD1. The CDR3 sequence is 15 residues long. The trim removed 4 bases at V and 3 bases at J, leaving 6 bases unmatched. The germline CDR1 and CDR2 sequences are ENHRY and SYGVKD. DNA for the CDR3: TGTGCCATCAGTGGCGCGACAGGGGGCAGCTACGAGCAGTACTTC. Encoded protein: CAISGATGGSYEQYF.

In its sample, this clone was seen once. The rearrangement uses TRBV5-4 and TRBJ2-1; 10 bases are a match to TRBD2. The CDR3 loop spans 14 amino acids. Looked up from germline, CDR1 is SGHNT and CDR2 is YYREEE (reference sequence). V lost 5 bases, J lost 8 bases, and 7 bases stayed unmatched. This CDR3 reads CASSASGRFDEQFF. CDR3 nucleotide sequence: TGTGCCAGCAGTGCTAGCGGGAGATTCGATGAGCAGTTCTTC.

The chain links TRBV11-2 to TRBJ2-7; 13 nucleotides agree with TRBD2. The V and J ends lost 5 bases and 2 bases, in that order; junction bases with no gene match: 0. Germline values: CDR1 SGHAT, CDR2 FQNNGV. The CDR3 has 14 amino acids. CDR3 in amino acids: CASSGTSGAYEQYF. CDR3 DNA sequence: TGTGCCAGCAGCGGGACTAGCGGGGCCTACGAGCAGTACTTC. Full variable domain (rest looked up from reference TRBV11-2 and TRBJ2-7): EAGVAQSPRYKIIEKRQSVAFWCNPISGHATLYWYQQILGQGPKLLIQFQNNGVVDDSQLPKDRFSAERLKGVDSTLKIQPAKLEDSAVYLCASSGTSGAYEQYFGPGTRLTVT.

The chain combines TRBV18 with TRBJ1-3, with a possible D match to TRBD1 (5 bases). Trimming removed 3 bases at V and 0 bases at J, with 12 bases between. Germline CDR1 KGHSH, CDR2 LQKENI. The CDR3 covers 16 residues. CDR3 loop: CASSPAPGISGNTIYF. CDR3 nucleotides: TGTGCCAGCTCACCCGCGCCAGGGATCTCTGGAAACACCATATATTTT. The complete variable domain, with remaining parts taken from reference TRBV18 and TRBJ1-3, reads NAGVMQNPRHLVRRRGQEARLRCSPMKGHSHVYWYRQLPEEGLKFMVYLQKENIIDESGMPKERFSAEFPKEGPSILRIQQVVRGDSAAYFCASSPAPGISGNTIYFGEGSWLTVV.

This clone occurred a few times. This rearrangement joins TRBV18 to TRBJ2-7, with D perhaps matching TRBD2 (5 bases). V lost 3 bases, J lost 3 bases, and 21 bases lay in between. The CDR3 is made up of 17 amino acids. Germline V CDR1 and CDR2: KGHSH, LQKENI. DNA of the CDR3: TGTGCCAGCTCACCTCTCCTTTTCGGGGATTCCATCTACGAGCAGTACTTC. It specifies CASSPLLFGDSIYEQYF.

Only a few counts were recorded for this clone. V and J are TRBV7-6 and TRBJ2-7; D is possibly TRBD1 (6 bases). From germline, CDR1 is SGHVS and CDR2 FNYEAQ. V was clipped by 4 bases and J by 7 bases, with 8 bases between them. The CDR3 runs to 11 residues. CDR3 in DNA: TGTGCCAGCAGCTCCGGGACAGAGCAGTACTTC. Amino acid sequence: CASSSGTEQYF. The entire variable domain, with the rest obtained from reference TRBV7-6 and TRBJ2-7, is as follows: GAGVSQSPRYKVTKRGQDVALRCDPISGHVSLYWYRQALGQGPEFLTYFNYEAQQDKSGLPNDRFSAERPEGSISTLTIQRTEQRDSAMYRCASSSGTEQYFGPGTRLTVT.

V is TRBV13 and J is TRBJ1-4; D unclear. There are 13 residues in the CDR3. V dropped 2 bases and J dropped 11 bases, with 12 bases sitting between them. Germline loops: CDR1 PRHDT, CDR2 FYEKMQ (reference sequence). DNA for the CDR3: TGTGCCAGCAGCTTATGGGAGGCGGGGAAACTGTTTTTT. This gives the protein CASSLWEAGKLFF.

The J gene is TRBJ2-1, the V gene TRBV5-5; possible D gene TRBD1, 5 bases. Germline V CDR1 and CDR2: SGHKS, YYEKEE (reference sequence). V shed 0 bases and J shed 16 bases, with 11 bases lying between them. The CDR3 length is 11 residues. The CDR3 DNA is TGTGCCAGCAGCTTGGGGACATCAGAATTCTTC. Translating gives CASSLGTSEFF.

This clone was seen only once. In DNA form, the CDR3 reads TGCGCCAGCAGCTTGGCAGGGTTGGTGTATGAAAAACTGTTTTTT. It is translated as CASSLAGLVYEKLFF. The genes are TRBV5-1 and TRBJ1-4; D might be TRBD1 (5 bases). The CDR3 spans 15 residues. V was pared by 0 bases and J by 6 bases, with 12 bases between. Per germline, CDR1 SGHRS and CDR2 YFSETQ. The variable domain in full, completed from reference TRBV5-1 and TRBJ1-4, reads KAGVTQTPRYLIKTRGQQVTLSCSPISGHRSVSWYQQTPGQGLQFLFEYFSETQRNKGNFPGRFSGRQFSNSRSEMNVSTLELGDSALYLCASSLAGLVYEKLFFGSGTQLSVL.

J is TRBJ2-2 and V is TRBV30, with D uncertain. This CDR3 is built from 12 residues. Germline V gene lookup returns CDR1 GTSNPN and CDR2 SVGIG (reference sequence). Trimming took off 2 bases at V and 4 bases at J, with 5 bases between the two ends. The CDR3 is CAWSLRTGELFF. The CDR3 DNA reads TGTGCCTGGAGTCTGCGCACCGGGGAGCTGTTTTTT.

This clone was detected only once. The rearrangement joins TRBV3-1 (or the pseudogene TRBV3-2) to TRBJ1-1, with D unresolved. Germline V lookup: CDR1 LGHDT, CDR2 YNNKEL (reference sequence). The germline V and J ends were trimmed by 2 bases and 10 bases, with 11 bases remaining between them. The CDR3 is made up of 12 amino acids. The CDR3 sequence is CASSQLGGGAFF. CDR3 nucleotide sequence: TGTGCCAGCAGCCAATTAGGAGGAGGAGCTTTCTTT.

The chain is built from TRBV7-2 and TRBJ2-1; 7 bases agree with TRBD1. The J segment lost 4 bases and the V segment lost 5 bases, leaving 8 bases of the junction unmatched. This CDR3 has 15 residues. The V gene's germline CDR1 is SGHTA and CDR2 FQGNSA. The CDR3 DNA reads TGTGCCAGCAGCATAAGCCAGGGGGTTTACAATGAGCAGTTCTTC. Protein sequence: CASSISQGVYNEQFF.

The chain employs TRBV4-1 and TRBJ1-1; D is possibly TRBD1 (5 bases). The V end lost 4 bases, the J end lost 2 bases, and 20 bases lay between the germline ends. Germline loops: CDR1 MGHRA, CDR2 YSYEKL. This CDR3 has 17 amino acids. CDR3 sequence (DNA): TGCGCCAGCAGCCCATCGAAAGGAAGGGGCCTTAACACTGAAGCTTTCTTT. Protein: CASSPSKGRGLNTEAFF.

This chain uses TRBV21-1 with TRBJ1-5; the tabulated D call, TRBD1, remains unverified against the DNA. TRBV21-1 is assigned pseudogene status. The length of the CDR3 is 19 residues. CDR3 sequence: CASSTHYRGGQGRNQPQHF. Here the CDR3 DNA reads TGTGCCAGCAGCACCCATTATAGGGGGGGACAGGGTCGGAATCAGCCCCAGCATTTT.

The rearrangement uses TRBV19 and TRBJ2-2; 10 nucleotides agree with TRBD1. The CDR3 spans 15 residues. The germline CDR1 and CDR2 sequences are LNHDA and SQIVND (reference sequence). With 6 bases clipped from V and 4 bases from J, the junction kept 5 bases outside the gene matches. CDR3 DNA: TGTGCCAGTAGGCCCGGACAGGGGGGCACCGGGGAGCTGTTTTTT. Protein sequence: CASRPGQGGTGELFF.

The chain links TRBV30 to TRBJ1-6, with 10 bases lining up with TRBD1. The CDR3 covers 14 residues. CDR1 and CDR2 (germline): GTSNPN, SVGIG (reference sequence). The trim removed 4 bases at V and 10 bases at J, leaving 7 bases unmatched. This CDR3 reads CAWMGTGVNSPLHF. In nucleotides, the CDR3 is TGTGCCTGGATGGGGACAGGGGTGAACTCACCCCTCCACTTT.

This sequence joins TRBV7-8 and TRBJ1-3, with TRBD1 identical over 7 bases. Germline lookup yields CDR1 SGHVS and CDR2 FQNEAQ. Losses at the gene ends were 0 bases for V and 3 bases for J; bases not matched to a gene: 5. The length of the CDR3 is 16 residues. The CDR3 region is CASSLAETGLGNTIYF. In DNA, the CDR3 is TGTGCCAGCAGCTTAGCCGAGACAGGGCTTGGAAACACCATATATTTT.

The chain carries TRBV5-8 and TRBJ2-3; 8 nucleotides align to TRBD1. The CDR3 length is 16 residues. Germline V gene data show CDR1 as SGHTS and CDR2 as YDEGEE. The V gene end was trimmed by 0 bases and the J gene end by 1 base; junction bases not matched to a gene: 4. The CDR3, as DNA: TGTGCCAGCAGCTTGGGACAGGGGCCCCGCACAGATACGCAGTATTTT. Translation gives CASSLGQGPRTDTQYF.